This passage covers 3 T cell receptor beta chains from one sample sequenced in a study of cytomegalovirus exposure and HLA in healthy donors. The PCR was carried out with 60 Vbeta primers and 13 Jbeta primers. Using immunoSEQ multiplex PCR, the repertoire was profiled, and TCRdb retains in-frame clones only, with some absent. Of around 150,000 clones detected, about two thirds appear once; the ten largest clones hold approximately 4.2%. The sample taken for sequencing was PBMCs. Every receptor here comes from a man aged 55 to 70 in good health and CMV-seronegative.

The chain joins TRBV7-2 to TRBJ2-1; 9 nucleotides match TRBD2. CDR3 size: 17 residues. V was clipped by 5 bases and J by 5 bases; unmatched bases: 13. Germline V gene data show CDR1 as SGHTA and CDR2 as FQGNSA. Here the CDR3 reads CASSPQTGGRAHNEQFF. CDR3 DNA: TGTGCCAGCAGCCCACAGACGGGCGGGAGGGCCCACAATGAGCAGTTCTTC.

The chain couples TRBV6-1 to TRBJ1-2, with TRBD1 identical over 10 bases. The CDR3 sequence is 14 residues long. Per the germline V gene, CDR1 is MNHNS and CDR2 is SASEGT. After removal of 11 bases from V and 6 bases from J, the junction contained 12 bases not matched to a gene. The CDR3 spells CAAGTGDPSDGYTF. As DNA, the CDR3 is TGTGCCGCCGGGACAGGGGACCCGTCAGATGGCTACACCTTC.

This clone has more than one count but fewer than ten. The chain joins TRBV7-3 to TRBJ1-1; no clear D gene. CDR3 size: 13 residues. The V end lost 4 bases, the J end lost 1 base, and 7 bases lay between the germline ends. Germline CDR1 SGHTA, CDR2 FQGTGA. The CDR3 nucleotides are TGTGCCAGCAGCTCCGAACAGAACACTGAAGCTTTCTTT. It is translated as CASSSEQNTEAFF. The entire variable domain, with the rest obtained from reference TRBV7-3 and TRBJ1-1, is as follows: GAGVSQTPSNKVTEKGKYVELRCDPISGHTALYWYRQSLGQGPEFLIYFQGTGAADDSGLPNDRFFAVRPEGSVSTLKIQRTERGDSAVYLCASSSEQNTEAFFGQGTRLTVV.